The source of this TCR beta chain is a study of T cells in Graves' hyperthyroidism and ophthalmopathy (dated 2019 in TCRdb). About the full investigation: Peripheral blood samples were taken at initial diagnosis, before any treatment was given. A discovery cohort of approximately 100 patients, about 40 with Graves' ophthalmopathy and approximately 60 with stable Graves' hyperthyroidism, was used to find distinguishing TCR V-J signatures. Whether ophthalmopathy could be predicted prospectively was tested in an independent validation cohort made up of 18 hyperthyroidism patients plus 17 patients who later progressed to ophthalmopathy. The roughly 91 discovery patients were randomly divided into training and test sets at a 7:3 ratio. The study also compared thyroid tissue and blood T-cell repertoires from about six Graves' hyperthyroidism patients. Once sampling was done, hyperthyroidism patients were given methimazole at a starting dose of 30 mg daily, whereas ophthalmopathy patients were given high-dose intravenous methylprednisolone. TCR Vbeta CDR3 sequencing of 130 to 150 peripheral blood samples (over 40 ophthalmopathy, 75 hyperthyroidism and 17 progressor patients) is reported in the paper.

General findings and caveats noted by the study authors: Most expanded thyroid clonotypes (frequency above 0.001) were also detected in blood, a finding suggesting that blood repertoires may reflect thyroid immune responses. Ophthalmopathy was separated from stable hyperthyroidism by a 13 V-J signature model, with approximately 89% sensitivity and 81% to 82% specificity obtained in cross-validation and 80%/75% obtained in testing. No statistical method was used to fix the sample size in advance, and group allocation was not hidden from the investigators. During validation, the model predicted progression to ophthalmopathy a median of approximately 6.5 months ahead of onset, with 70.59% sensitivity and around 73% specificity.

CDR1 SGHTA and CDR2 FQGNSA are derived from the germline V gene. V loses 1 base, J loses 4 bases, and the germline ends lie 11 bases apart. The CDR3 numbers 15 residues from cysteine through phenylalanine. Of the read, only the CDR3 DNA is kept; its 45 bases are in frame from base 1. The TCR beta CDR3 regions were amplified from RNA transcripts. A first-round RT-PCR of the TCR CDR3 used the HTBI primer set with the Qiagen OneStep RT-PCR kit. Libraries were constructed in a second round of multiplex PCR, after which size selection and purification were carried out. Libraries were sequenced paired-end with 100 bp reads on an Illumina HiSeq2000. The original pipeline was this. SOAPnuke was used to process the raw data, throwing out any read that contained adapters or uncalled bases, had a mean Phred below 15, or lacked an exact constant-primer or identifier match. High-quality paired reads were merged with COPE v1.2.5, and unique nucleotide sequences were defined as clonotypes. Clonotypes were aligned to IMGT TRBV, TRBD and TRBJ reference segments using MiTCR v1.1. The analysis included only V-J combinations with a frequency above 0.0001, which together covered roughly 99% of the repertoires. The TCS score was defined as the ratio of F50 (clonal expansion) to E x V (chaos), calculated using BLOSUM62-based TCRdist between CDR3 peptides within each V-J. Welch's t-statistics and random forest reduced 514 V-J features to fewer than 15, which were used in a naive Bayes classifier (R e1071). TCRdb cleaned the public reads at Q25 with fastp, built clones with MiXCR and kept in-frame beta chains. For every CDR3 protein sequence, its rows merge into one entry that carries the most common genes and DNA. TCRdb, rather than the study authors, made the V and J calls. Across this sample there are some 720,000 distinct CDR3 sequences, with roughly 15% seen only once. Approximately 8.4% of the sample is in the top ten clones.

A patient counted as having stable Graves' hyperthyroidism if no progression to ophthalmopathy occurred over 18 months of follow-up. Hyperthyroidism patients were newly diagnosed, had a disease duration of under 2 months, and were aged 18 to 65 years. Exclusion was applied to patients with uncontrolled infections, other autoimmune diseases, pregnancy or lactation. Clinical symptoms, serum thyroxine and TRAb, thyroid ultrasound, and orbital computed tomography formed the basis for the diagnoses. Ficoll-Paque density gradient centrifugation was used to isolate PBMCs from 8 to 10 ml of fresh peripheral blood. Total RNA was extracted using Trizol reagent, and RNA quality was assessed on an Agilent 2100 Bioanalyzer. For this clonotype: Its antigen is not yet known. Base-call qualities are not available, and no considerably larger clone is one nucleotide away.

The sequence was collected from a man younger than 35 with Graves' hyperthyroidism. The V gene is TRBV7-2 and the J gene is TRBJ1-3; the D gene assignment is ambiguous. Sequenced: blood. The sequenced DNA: TGTGCCAGCAGCTTAGTTGGGGTACGGGGAAACACCATATATTTT. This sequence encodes CASSLVGVRGNTIYF.